The 25 T cell receptor beta chains presented below share a single source sample, sequenced in a study of T cell responses to AZD1222 COVID-19 vaccine. Data came from immunoSEQ multiplex PCR; TCRdb stores just in-frame clones and leaves some out. The sample contains 45,000 to 50,000 clones, 75% to 90% of which appear only once. This sample comprised peripheral blood, obtained 28 days after the second AZD1222 dose. These receptor sequences come from an adult who received the AZD1222 COVID-19 vaccine.

This chain connects TRBV7-9 to TRBJ2-7; the match to TRBD1 covers 9 bases. CDR3 length: 16 amino acids. V lost 4 bases, J lost 2 bases, and 9 bases stayed unmatched. Germline V gene sequence: CDR1 SEHNR, CDR2 FQNEAQ (reference sequence). The CDR3 here is CASSSNRGHLPYEQYF. DNA of the CDR3: TGTGCCAGCAGCTCAAACAGGGGGCACCTCCCCTACGAGCAGTACTTC.

The J gene is TRBJ2-7, the V gene TRBV20-1; D unresolved. From germline, CDR1 is DFQATT and CDR2 SNEGSKA (reference sequence). Trimming removed 2 bases at V and 6 bases at J, with 8 bases between. The CDR3 contains 11 residues. This CDR3 reads CSARSNTEQYF. In nucleotides, the CDR3 is TGCAGTGCTAGATCCAACACCGAGCAGTACTTC.

This clone was recorded only once. V is TRBV29-1 and J is TRBJ2-5; 10 bases agree with TRBD2. V trimming: 3 bases; J trimming: 7 bases; junction bases outside the gene matches: 11. The CDR3 runs 15 residues. From germline, CDR1 is SQVTM and CDR2 ANQGSEA. The CDR3 sequence: CSVDGLAGATRTQYF. CDR3 nucleotides: TGCAGCGTTGATGGTCTAGCGGGGGCCACGCGGACCCAGTACTTC.

The V and J genes are TRBV7-9 and TRBJ2-3; possibly TRBD1 for D (6 bases). The V gene lost 10 bases and the J gene lost 0 bases, with 17 bases spanning the gap. The CDR3 totals 15 residues. Germline V gene lookup returns CDR1 SEHNR and CDR2 FQNEAQ (reference sequence). The CDR3 nucleotides are TGTGCCACCACGGGACAACTCTCTAGCACAGATACGCAGTATTTT. As protein: CATTGQLSSTDTQYF.

The chain uses TRBV7-9 and TRBJ2-4, with D possibly being TRBD2 (6 bases). Germline-derived CDR1 and CDR2 are SEHNR and FQNEAQ (reference sequence). Trimming cost V 3 bases and J 1 base, with 13 bases left between them. CDR3 length equals 16 residues. CDR3 bases: TGTGCCAGCAGCTTCCCCGGGAGTGAGGCCAAAAACATTCAGTACTTC. Translation: CASSFPGSEAKNIQYF.

This clone has just one count. CDR3 bases: TGTGCCAGCAGGGATCGAGGCAGCATGAACACTGAAGCTTTCTTT. Translation gives CASRDRGSMNTEAFF. This chain connects TRBV28 to TRBJ1-1; D remains unclear. Trimming took off 6 bases at V and 0 bases at J, with 14 bases between the two ends. This CDR3 has 15 residues. Germline V gene data show CDR1 as MDHEN and CDR2 as SYDVKM.

The CDR3 region has the DNA TGTGCCAGCAGCCCAGGGACAGAAGAGACCCAGTACTTC. It specifies CASSPGTEETQYF. This chain joins TRBV9 and TRBJ2-5, with 7 bases that match TRBD1. This CDR3 region has 13 residues. The V segment lost 4 bases and the J segment 3 bases; nucleotides outside the gene matches: 3. Germline lookup yields CDR1 SGDLS and CDR2 YYNGEE.

The V call is TRBV2, the J call TRBJ1-2; the D gene is possibly TRBD1 (5 bases). Trimming removed 3 bases from V and 4 bases from J, with 12 bases in between. The length of the CDR3 is 14 residues. The germline CDR1 and CDR2 sequences are SNHLY and FYNNEI. DNA of the CDR3: TGTGCCAGCAGTGAGAAAGGGGCTGGCTATGGCTACACCTTC. Encoded protein: CASSEKGAGYGYTF. Looking up the rest from reference TRBV2 and TRBJ1-2 gives the full variable domain: EPEVTQTPSHQVTQMGQEVILRCVPISNHLYFYWYRQILGQKVEFLVSFYNNEISEKSEIFDDQFSVERPDGSNFTLKIRSTKLEDSAMYFCASSEKGAGYGYTFGSGTRLTVV.

This chain links TRBV7-8 with TRBJ2-5; no definite D call. Germline V CDR1 and CDR2: SGHVS, FQNEAQ. The CDR3 runs to 14 residues. Trimming shortened V by 2 bases and J by 0 bases, and 7 bases separated the two germline ends. This chain's CDR3 is CASSLNPDQETQYF. The CDR3 DNA is TGTGCCAGCAGCTTAAATCCAGACCAAGAGACCCAGTACTTC.

The V call is TRBV5-4, the J call TRBJ2-1; 14 bases map to TRBD2. The CDR3 covers 16 residues. Germline loops: CDR1 SGHNT, CDR2 YYREEE (reference sequence). Germline trimming cut 4 bases from V and 7 bases from J; bases unmatched to any gene: 7. The CDR3 loop is CASSLRRLAGGNEQFF. The CDR3 DNA is TGTGCCAGCAGCCTCCGAAGACTAGCGGGAGGGAATGAGCAGTTCTTC. The full variable domain, completed using reference TRBV5-4 and TRBJ2-1, is ETGVTQSPTHLIKTRGQQVTLRCSSQSGHNTVSWYQQALGQGPQFIFQYYREEENGRGNFPPRFSGLQFPNYSSELNVNALELDDSALYLCASSLRRLAGGNEQFFGPGTRLTVL.

The rearrangement uses TRBV7-9 and TRBJ2-7; 10 nucleotides match TRBD2. Germline-derived CDR1 and CDR2 are SEHNR and FQNEAQ (reference sequence). J gave up 4 bases and V 3 bases, and 18 bases lay outside the gene matches. The CDR3 has 19 residues. The CDR3 bases are TGTGCCAGCAGCTTGCCGCCGACTTTAGCGGGGGGCCGACTTTACGAGCAGTACTTC. Amino acid sequence: CASSLPPTLAGGRLYEQYF. The whole variable domain, remainder taken from reference TRBV7-9 and TRBJ2-7, is DTGVSQNPRHKITKRGQNVTFRCDPISEHNRLYWYRQTLGQGPEFLTYFQNEAQLEKSRLLSDRFSAERPKGSFSTLEIQRTEQGDSAMYLCASSLPPTLAGGRLYEQYFGPGTRLTVT.

This clone showed up just once. This sequence joins TRBV5-5 and TRBJ2-3; D unclear. Deletions cut 5 bases from V and 1 base from J, with 8 bases between. From germline, CDR1 is SGHKS and CDR2 YYEKEE (reference sequence). The length of the CDR3 is 13 residues. This CDR3 is CASRHPGTDTQYF. The DNA for the CDR3 is TGTGCCAGCAGACACCCGGGCACAGATACGCAGTATTTT.

The rearrangement uses TRBV4-1 and TRBJ2-6; 7 positions match TRBD2. V lost 0 bases to trimming and J lost 2 bases; unmatched junction nucleotides: 4. The CDR3 covers 17 residues. CDR1 is MGHRA, CDR2 YSYEKL, per germline. This chain's CDR3 is CASSQDLRGAGANVLTF. For the CDR3, the DNA is TGCGCCAGCAGCCAAGATCTTCGGGGGGCTGGGGCCAACGTCCTGACTTTC.

The chain links TRBV9 to TRBJ2-1; maybe TRBD2 (5 bases). Trimming left V 3 bases short and J 1 base short, with 11 bases between. The germline V gene has CDR1 SGDLS and CDR2 YYNGEE. This CDR3 is 15 amino acids long. The CDR3 DNA follows: TGTGCCAGCAGCGGAGAGGGATATTCCTACAATGAGCAGTTCTTC. Amino acid sequence: CASSGEGYSYNEQFF.

Only one count was recorded for this clone. The V gene is TRBV10-3, the J gene TRBJ2-5, with no clear D. V lost 3 bases and J 3 bases, leaving 8 bases between the germline ends. CDR1 ENHRY and CDR2 SYGVKD come from the germline V gene. This CDR3 contains 13 residues. The CDR3 bases are TGTGCCATCAGTGACGCTGAAAAAGAGACCCAGTACTTC. Its protein is CAISDAEKETQYF.

J is TRBJ1-4 and V is TRBV7-2, with D unresolved. The CDR3 runs to 13 residues. Trimming took off 0 bases at V and 5 bases at J, with 4 bases between the two ends. CDR1 SGHTA and CDR2 FQGNSA come from the germline V gene. For the CDR3, the DNA is TGTGCCAGCAGCTTAGCCCACAATGAAAAACTGTTTTTT. Protein product: CASSLAHNEKLFF.

This clone was picked up one time. The chain carries TRBV5-6 and TRBJ1-1, with D possibly being TRBD1 (5 bases). Germline V CDR1 and CDR2: SGHDT, YYEEEE. The CDR3 consists of 14 residues. V was pared by 1 base and J by 1 base, with 8 bases between. The chain's CDR3 is CASSLPRGNTEAFF. DNA for the CDR3: TGTGCCAGCAGCTTGCCTAGGGGGAACACTGAAGCTTTCTTT.

This chain connects TRBV9 to TRBJ1-1; no firm D call. Germline V lookup: CDR1 SGDLS, CDR2 YYNGEE. The V end lost 7 bases, the J end lost 0 bases, and 10 bases lay between the germline ends. The CDR3 consists of 13 residues. CDR3 in DNA: TGTGCCAGCCAAAAAGAGATGAACACTGAAGCTTTCTTT. Translated: CASQKEMNTEAFF. Supplemented by reference TRBV9 and TRBJ1-1, the full variable domain reads DSGVTQTPKHLITATGQRVTLRCSPRSGDLSVYWYQQSLDQGLQFLIQYYNGEERAKGNILERFSAQQFPDLHSELNLSSLELGDSALYFCASQKEMNTEAFFGQGTRLTVV.

This rearrangement joins TRBV18 to TRBJ2-7; D is unclear. Trimming pared 2 bases from V and 2 bases from J, leaving 4 bases between. This CDR3 region has 12 residues. Germline V CDR1 and CDR2: KGHSH, LQKENI. In DNA, the CDR3 is TGTGCCAGCTCACCAGACACCTACGAGCAGTACTTC. Its translation is CASSPDTYEQYF.

The CDR3 reads CASSLSSGMEGSYGYTF. The CDR3 bases are TGTGCCAGCAGCTTGAGTTCTGGGATGGAGGGGAGCTATGGCTACACCTTC. The V and J genes are TRBV7-9 and TRBJ1-2, with TRBD1 as a possible D gene (5 bases). The CDR3 has 17 amino acids. The germline V and J ends were trimmed by 3 bases and 4 bases, with 21 bases remaining between them. The germline CDR1 and CDR2 sequences are SEHNR and FQNEAQ (reference sequence).

The chain recombines TRBV2 with TRBJ2-7; 7 bases match TRBD1. Germline loops: CDR1 SNHLY, CDR2 FYNNEI. CDR3 length: 16 amino acids. V was clipped by 3 bases and J by 3 bases; unmatched bases: 11. CDR3 nucleotide sequence: TGTGCCAGCAGTGACGGGGACAGTGGGGGATACTACGAGCAGTACTTC. Translated: CASSDGDSGGYYEQYF.

The chain employs TRBV13 and TRBJ2-3; D unresolved. This CDR3 spans 11 amino acids. Germline CDR1 is PRHDT and CDR2 is FYEKMQ (reference sequence). The V end was cut by 4 bases, the J end by 2 bases, with 1 base between. CDR3 nucleotide sequence: TGTGCCAGCAGCTCCACAGATACGCAGTATTTT. Amino acids: CASSSTDTQYF.

The V gene is TRBV2, the J gene TRBJ1-2, with D possibly matching TRBD1 (5 bases). This CDR3 contains 15 residues. CDR1 and CDR2 (germline): SNHLY, FYNNEI. The ends were cut back, 3 bases at V and 2 bases at J, with 13 bases in the middle. The DNA of the CDR3 is TGTGCCAGCAGTGAGTCGGGACGTAGGAACTATGGCTACACCTTC. Translating gives CASSESGRRNYGYTF.

The chain couples TRBV10-2 to TRBJ2-7; 7 bases align to TRBD1. V gave up 6 bases and J gave up 2 bases; unmatched junction bases: 16. Germline V CDR1 and CDR2: WSHSY, SAAADI. The CDR3 has 17 residues. The CDR3 DNA is TGCGCCAGCAGCACGGTGGAGACAGGGCTAGTTCCCTACGAGCAGTACTTC. This encodes CASSTVETGLVPYEQYF.

The rearrangement joins TRBV6-6 to TRBJ2-3; D may be TRBD2 (6 bases). Trimming stripped 0 bases from V and 0 bases from J, with 10 bases between. Germline V gene data show CDR1 as MNHNY and CDR2 as SVGAGI (reference sequence). There are 16 residues in the CDR3. CDR3 region: CASSYSGGVSTDTQYF. For the CDR3, the DNA is TGTGCCAGCAGTTACTCAGGCGGGGTCAGCACAGATACGCAGTATTTT.